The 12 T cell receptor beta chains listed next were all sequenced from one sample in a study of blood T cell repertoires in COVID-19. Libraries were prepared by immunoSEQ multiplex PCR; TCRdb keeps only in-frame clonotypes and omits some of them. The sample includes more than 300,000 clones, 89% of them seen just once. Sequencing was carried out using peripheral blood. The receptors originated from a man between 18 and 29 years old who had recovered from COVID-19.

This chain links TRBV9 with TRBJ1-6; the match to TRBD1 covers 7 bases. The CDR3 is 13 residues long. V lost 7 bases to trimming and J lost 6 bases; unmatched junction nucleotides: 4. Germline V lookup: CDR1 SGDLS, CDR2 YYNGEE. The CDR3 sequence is CASAQGPNSPLHF. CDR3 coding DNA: TGTGCCAGCGCACAGGGGCCTAATTCACCCCTCCACTTT.

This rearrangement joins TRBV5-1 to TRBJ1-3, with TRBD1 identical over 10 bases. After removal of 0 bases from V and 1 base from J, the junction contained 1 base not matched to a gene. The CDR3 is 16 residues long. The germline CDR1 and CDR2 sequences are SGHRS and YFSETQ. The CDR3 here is CASSLGTGGSGNTIYF. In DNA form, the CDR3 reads TGCGCCAGCAGCTTGGGGACAGGGGGTTCTGGAAACACCATATATTTT.

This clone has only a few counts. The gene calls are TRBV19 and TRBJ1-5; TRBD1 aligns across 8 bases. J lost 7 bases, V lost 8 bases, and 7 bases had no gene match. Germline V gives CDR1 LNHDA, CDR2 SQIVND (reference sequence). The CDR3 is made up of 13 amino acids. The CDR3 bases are TGTGCCAGTGGGGACAGGACTTGGCAGCCCCAGCATTTT. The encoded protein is CASGDRTWQPQHF.

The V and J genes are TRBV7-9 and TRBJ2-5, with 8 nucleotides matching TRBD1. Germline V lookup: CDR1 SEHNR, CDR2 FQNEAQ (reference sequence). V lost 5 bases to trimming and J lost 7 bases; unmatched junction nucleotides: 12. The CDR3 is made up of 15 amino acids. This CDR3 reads CASSPSGQGVLTQYF. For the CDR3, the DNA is TGTGCCAGCAGCCCCTCCGGACAGGGTGTTTTGACCCAGTACTTC.

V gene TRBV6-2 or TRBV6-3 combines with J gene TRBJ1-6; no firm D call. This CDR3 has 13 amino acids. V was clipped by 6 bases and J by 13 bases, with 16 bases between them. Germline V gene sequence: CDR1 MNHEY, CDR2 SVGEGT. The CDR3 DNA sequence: TGTGCCAGCAGCCAGACTTTTGTTGACCCCCTCCACTTT. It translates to CASSQTFVDPLHF.

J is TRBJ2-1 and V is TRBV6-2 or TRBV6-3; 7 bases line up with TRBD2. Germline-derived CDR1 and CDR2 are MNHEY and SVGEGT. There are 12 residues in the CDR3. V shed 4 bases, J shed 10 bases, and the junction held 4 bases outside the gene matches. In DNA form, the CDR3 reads TGTGCCAGCAGTTCGGTCGGGAGGGAGCAGTTCTTC. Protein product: CASSSVGREQFF.

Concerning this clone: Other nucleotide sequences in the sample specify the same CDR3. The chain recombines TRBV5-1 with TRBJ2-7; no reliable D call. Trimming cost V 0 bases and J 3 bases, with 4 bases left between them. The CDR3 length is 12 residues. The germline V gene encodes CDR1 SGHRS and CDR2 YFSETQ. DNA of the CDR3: TGCGCCAGCAGCTTGGACGGCTACGAGCAGTACTTC. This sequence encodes CASSLDGYEQYF.

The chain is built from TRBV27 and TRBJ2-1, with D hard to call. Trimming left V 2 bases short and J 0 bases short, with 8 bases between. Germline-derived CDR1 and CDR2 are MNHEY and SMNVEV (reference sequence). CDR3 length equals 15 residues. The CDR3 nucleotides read TGTGCCAGCAGTTTAGGTCCGAGCTCCTACAATGAGCAGTTCTTC. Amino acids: CASSLGPSSYNEQFF.

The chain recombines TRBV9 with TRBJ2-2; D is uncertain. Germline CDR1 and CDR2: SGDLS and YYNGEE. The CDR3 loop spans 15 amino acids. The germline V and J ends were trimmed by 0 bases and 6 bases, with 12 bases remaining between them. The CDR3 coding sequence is TGTGCCAGCAGCGTAGTGAACACCCTGGCCGGGGAGCTGTTTTTT. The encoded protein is CASSVVNTLAGELFF.

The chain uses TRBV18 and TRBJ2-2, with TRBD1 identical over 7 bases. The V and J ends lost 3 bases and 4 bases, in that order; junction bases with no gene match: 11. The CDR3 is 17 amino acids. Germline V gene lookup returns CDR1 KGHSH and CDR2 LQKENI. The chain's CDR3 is CASSPADRALSTGELFF. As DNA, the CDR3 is TGTGCCAGCTCACCGGCTGACAGGGCATTGTCCACCGGGGAGCTGTTTTTT.

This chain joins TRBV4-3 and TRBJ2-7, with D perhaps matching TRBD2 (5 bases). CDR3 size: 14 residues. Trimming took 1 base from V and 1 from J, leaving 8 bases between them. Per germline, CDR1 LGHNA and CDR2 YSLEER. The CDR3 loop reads CASSQVRGSYEQYF. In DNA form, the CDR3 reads TGCGCCAGCAGCCAAGTACGGGGTTCCTACGAGCAGTACTTC.

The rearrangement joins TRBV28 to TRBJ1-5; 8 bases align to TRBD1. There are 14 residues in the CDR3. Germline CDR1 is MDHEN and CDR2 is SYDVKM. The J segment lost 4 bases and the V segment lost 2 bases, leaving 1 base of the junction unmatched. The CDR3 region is CASSLGQGNQPQHF. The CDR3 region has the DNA TGTGCCAGCAGTTTAGGACAGGGTAATCAGCCCCAGCATTTT.